A selection of T cell receptor beta chains follows, all from one sample in a study of blood T cell repertoires in COVID-19. This table comes from immunoSEQ multiplex PCR, and its TCRdb copy is limited to in-frame clones, with some not included. This sample has 85,000 to 120,000 clones, with 71% found just once. Sequenced input: peripheral blood. All receptors derive from a human donor with acute or convalescent COVID-19. The donor label of this sample is uncertain. Each CDR3 is given with its conserved first and last residue. D genes are given only for firm matches. Not all rows give a size; the values are once, few, many and, for expanded clones, a class.

v_gene	abundance	j_gene	d_gene	CDR3aa	CDR3nt
TRBV28	NA	TRBJ1-4	NA	CASQFFGATNEKLFF	TGTGCCAGCCAGTTTTTCGGGGCAACTAATGAAAAACTGTTTTTT
TRBV19	NA	TRBJ1-3	NA	CASRTPGSSGNTIYF	TGTGCCAGTAGGACCCCAGGCTCCTCTGGAAACACCATATATTTT
TRBV3-1/TRBV3-2	NA	TRBJ2-1	TRBD1	CASSPLRTGGINEQFF	TGTGCCAGCAGCCCTCTCCGGACAGGGGGGATTAATGAGCAGTTCTTC
TRBV3-1/TRBV3-2	NA	TRBJ2-7	TRBD1	CASSPWGQAHEQYF	TGTGCCAGCAGCCCCTGGGGACAGGCCCACGAGCAGTACTTC
TRBV11-3	few	TRBJ2-1	TRBD2	CASSPSGGSGTVMFF	TGTGCCAGCAGCCCTAGCGGGGGTAGCGGGACTGTAATGTTCTTC
TRBV9	NA	TRBJ1-1	TRBD1	CASSVERDSYLNTEAFF	TGTGCCAGCAGCGTAGAGAGGGACAGTTACCTTAACACTGAAGCTTTCTTT
TRBV19	once	TRBJ1-3	NA	CASSEQAGTIYF	TGTGCCAGTAGTGAGCAGGCGGGCACCATATATTTT
TRBV3-1/TRBV3-2	NA	TRBJ2-2	TRBD1	CASSQSGQGITGELFF	TGTGCCAGCAGCCAATCAGGACAGGGTATAACCGGGGAGCTGTTTTTT
TRBV11-2	few	TRBJ2-1	TRBD2	CASSARTSGGIKAYNEQFF	TGTGCCAGCAGCGCCCGGACTAGCGGGGGGATCAAGGCCTACAATGAGCAGTTCTTC
TRBV27	NA	TRBJ1-5	NA	CASSLAGDGPQHF	TGTGCCAGCAGTTTAGCGGGGGACGGGCCCCAGCATTTT
TRBV27	NA	TRBJ2-3	TRBD2	CASSLVRGGRDTQYF	TGTGCCAGCAGTTTAGTTCGGGGGGGCAGGGATACGCAGTATTTT
TRBV30	NA	TRBJ1-1	NA	CAWNTGSLNTEAFF	TGTGCCTGGAACACGGGATCACTTAACACTGAAGCTTTCTTT
TRBV19	NA	TRBJ1-2	NA	CASSTSGVTNYGYTF	TGTGCCAGTAGTACAAGCGGAGTTACCAACTATGGCTACACCTTC
TRBV5-1	few	TRBJ1-3	NA	CASSLALSRNSGNTIYF	TGCGCCAGCAGCTTGGCCCTATCGAGGAACTCTGGAAACACCATATATTTT
TRBV27	NA	TRBJ2-7	TRBD2	CASSLSGGASSEQYF	TGTGCCAGCAGTTTATCGGGAGGGGCCTCATCCGAGCAGTACTTC
TRBV7-9	NA	TRBJ2-7	TRBD2	CASSWGGGEQYF	TGTGCCAGCAGCTGGGGGGGTGGCGAGCAGTACTTC
TRBV25-1	few	TRBJ1-4	NA	CASSPNRATNEKLFF	TGTGCCAGCAGTCCCAACAGGGCAACTAATGAAAAACTGTTTTTT
TRBV6-1	NA	TRBJ2-1	NA	CASSEVGGAPYNEQFF	TGTGCCAGCAGTGAGGTGGGGGGGGCCCCCTACAATGAGCAGTTCTTC
TRBV2	few	TRBJ2-7	TRBD1	CASRPDRALSISAYEQYF	TGTGCCAGCAGACCGGACAGGGCATTGAGCATCTCCGCCTACGAGCAGTACTTC
TRBV4-1	NA	TRBJ1-6	NA	CASSQEPGYRNSPLHF	TGCGCCAGCAGCCAAGAGCCGGGATATAGAAATTCACCCCTCCACTTT
TRBV5-8	once	TRBJ2-7	NA	CASSLALNSLPLYEQYF	TGTGCCAGCAGCTTGGCCCTAAACTCCCTTCCACTATACGAGCAGTACTTC
TRBV30	NA	TRBJ1-2	NA	CAWNHLQGGYTF	TGTGCCTGGAACCATTTACAGGGTGGCTACACCTTC
TRBV28	NA	TRBJ2-3	TRBD1	CASKRQGVTDTQYF	TGTGCCAGCAAGCGGCAGGGGGTAACAGATACGCAGTATTTT
TRBV4-2	NA	TRBJ1-1	NA	CASSLTTTLLNTEAFF	TGTGCCAGCAGCCTAACCACGACACTCCTGAACACTGAAGCTTTCTTT
TRBV7-8	once	TRBJ1-6	TRBD1	CASSTRGNSPLHF	TGTGCCAGCAGCACCAGGGGGAATTCACCCCTCCACTTT
TRBV20-1	NA	TRBJ1-3	NA	CSTYSGNTIYF	TGCAGTACCTACTCTGGAAACACCATATATTTT
TRBV19	NA	TRBJ2-2	NA	CASSIGRGTGELFF	TGTGCCAGTAGTATTGGGAGGGGGACCGGGGAGCTGTTTTTT
TRBV4-1	NA	TRBJ2-7	TRBD1	CASSQEAGGAEQYF	TGCGCCAGCAGCCAAGAAGCAGGGGGCGCCGAGCAGTACTTC
TRBV7-6	NA	TRBJ2-3	TRBD2	CASSSEAGKPTDTQYF	TGTGCCAGCAGCTCTGAAGCGGGGAAACCCACAGATACGCAGTATTTT
TRBV12-2	NA	TRBJ2-3	NA	CASRFRLAGGPRTDTQYF	TGTGCAAGTCGCTTTCGACTAGCGGGGGGGCCGCGCACAGATACGCAGTATTTT
TRBV2	NA	TRBJ1-3	NA	CASSEGGTGNTIYF	TGTGCCAGCAGTGAGGGGGGGACTGGAAACACCATATATTTT
TRBV27	NA	TRBJ1-2	TRBD1	CASSNGDRVNGYTF	TGTGCCAGCAGCAACGGTGACAGGGTTAATGGCTACACCTTC
TRBV30	NA	TRBJ2-2	TRBD2	CAWTSGIGELFF	TGTGCCTGGACTAGCGGTATCGGGGAGCTGTTTTTT
TRBV10-3	NA	TRBJ1-1	TRBD1	CAIRPGQGAMKNTEAFF	TGTGCCATCAGACCGGGACAGGGGGCGATGAAAAACACTGAAGCTTTCTTT
TRBV29-1	many	TRBJ2-4	TRBD1	CSVDPTGDNIQYF	TGCAGCGTTGACCCGACAGGGGACAACATTCAGTACTTC
TRBV18	once	TRBJ1-4	NA	CASSPIQATNEKLFF	TGTGCCAGCTCACCAATCCAGGCAACTAATGAAAAACTGTTTTTT
TRBV27	NA	TRBJ2-5	TRBD2	CASSWGGGETQYF	TGTGCCAGCAGTTGGGGCGGGGGGGAGACCCAGTACTTC